A single sample gave rise to the 25 T cell receptor beta chains below, sequenced in a study of siplizumab effects on memory and regulatory T cells. The protocol was immunoSEQ multiplex PCR, while the TCRdb copy is restricted to in-frame clones and leaves out a portion. The sample yields some 110,000 clones, roughly 94% seen once. The sequencing sample was made of non-Treg CD4+ T cells sorted from blood. All receptors derive from a human donor in good health.

This clone has only one observation. This CDR3 is CSVGLAGRETQYF. The CDR3 DNA reads TGCAGCGTGGGACTAGCGGGAAGGGAGACCCAGTACTTC. This chain connects TRBV29-1 to TRBJ2-5; TRBD2 matches 13 bases. CDR1 is SQVTM, CDR2 ANQGSEA, per germline. This CDR3 has 13 amino acids. V lost 6 bases, J lost 5 bases, and 3 bases stayed unmatched.

CDR3 region: CASSLHNEQFF. In DNA form, the CDR3 reads TGTGCCAGCAGCTTGCACAATGAGCAGTTCTTC. This chain joins TRBV7-6 and TRBJ2-1; D ambiguous. V dropped 3 bases and J dropped 5 bases, with 2 bases sitting between them. The CDR3 covers 11 residues. Germline V gene lookup returns CDR1 SGHVS and CDR2 FNYEAQ.

The chain has TRBV19 and TRBJ1-2; D gene unclear. Per germline, CDR1 LNHDA and CDR2 SQIVND (reference sequence). Trimming removed 1 base from V and 3 bases from J, with 9 bases in between. The CDR3 is made up of 14 amino acids. CDR3 in amino acids: CASSIGTEYYGYTF. The CDR3 DNA reads TGTGCCAGTAGTATAGGGACTGAATACTATGGCTACACCTTC.

V is TRBV19 and J is TRBJ2-2; a weak D match, TRBD1 (6 bases). The CDR3 consists of 14 residues. CDR1 and CDR2 (germline): LNHDA, SQIVND (reference sequence). Trimming removed 10 bases at V and 7 bases at J, with 19 bases between. The CDR3 is CATGDTGFSGELFF. In DNA, the CDR3 is TGTGCCACTGGGGACACCGGGTTTAGCGGGGAGCTGTTTTTT.

This clone was seen a single time. The V and J genes are TRBV14 and TRBJ2-1; 7 bases line up with TRBD2. CDR1 is SGHDN, CDR2 FVKESK, per germline. The V gene end was trimmed by 2 bases and the J gene end by 4 bases; junction bases not matched to a gene: 5. The CDR3 spans 15 residues. The CDR3 DNA reads TGTGCCAGCAGCCAAATTGGCGGGGGTTACAATGAGCAGTTCTTC. Translated: CASSQIGGGYNEQFF.

This CDR3 is CASSHGQPYEQYF. The DNA for the CDR3 is TGTGCCAGCAGCCACGGACAGCCCTACGAGCAGTACTTC. This rearrangement joins TRBV11-2 to TRBJ2-5; possibly TRBD1 for D (6 bases). Matching the DNA end better, TRBJ2-7 makes the J call doubtful. The CDR3 is 13 residues long. Germline assignment: CDR1 SGHAT and CDR2 FQNNGV.

V usage is TRBV9 and J usage is TRBJ1-2, with D possibly matching TRBD1 (6 bases). Trimming cost V 6 bases and J 3 bases, with 21 bases left between them. Germline CDR1 reads SGDLS; CDR2 reads YYNGEE. CDR3 length equals 16 residues. CDR3 protein: CASTPLGGRGDYGYTF. The CDR3 region has the DNA TGTGCCAGCACCCCCTTAGGGGGTAGGGGGGACTATGGCTACACCTTC. Variable domain in full (rest from reference TRBV9 and TRBJ1-2): DSGVTQTPKHLITATGQRVTLRCSPRSGDLSVYWYQQSLDQGLQFLIQYYNGEERAKGNILERFSAQQFPDLHSELNLSSLELGDSALYFCASTPLGGRGDYGYTFGSGTRLTVV.

CDR3 protein: CASSSHIVGTEAFF. The CDR3 bases are TGTGCCAGCAGTTCCCACATCGTCGGCACTGAAGCTTTCTTT. The chain links TRBV27 to TRBJ1-1; D is unresolved. The CDR3 extends over 14 amino acids. CDR1 and CDR2 (germline): MNHEY, SMNVEV (reference sequence). The V end lost 4 bases, the J end lost 4 bases, and 13 bases lay between the germline ends.

The CDR3 is CATDGPTPEIDTQYF. The CDR3 DNA reads as TGTGCCACGGACGGGCCGACCCCTGAGATAGATACGCAGTATTTT. The chain employs TRBV9 and TRBJ2-3; D is uncertain. Trimming removed 9 bases at V and 5 bases at J, with 22 bases between. CDR1 and CDR2 (germline): SGDLS, YYNGEE. The CDR3 covers 15 residues.

The chain links TRBV15 to TRBJ1-6; no firm D call. V was pared by 4 bases and J by 8 bases, with 12 bases between. The CDR3 covers 14 residues. The V gene's germline CDR1 is LNHNV and CDR2 YYDKDF (reference sequence). Here the CDR3 DNA reads TGTGCCACCAGCATCGCCCCCGGGGATTCACCCCTCCACTTT. Its protein product is CATSIAPGDSPLHF.

The chain links TRBV15 to TRBJ1-4; TRBD1 aligns across 9 bases. Germline V CDR1 and CDR2: LNHNV, YYDKDF (reference sequence). The CDR3 consists of 15 residues. V was clipped by 4 bases and J by 8 bases; unmatched bases: 8. In DNA, the CDR3 is TGTGCCACCAGCAAGACAGGGGGGAAGGACGAAAAACTGTTTTTT. It is translated as CATSKTGGKDEKLFF.

V is TRBV6-5 and J is TRBJ2-3, with TRBD2 matching over 12 bases. V lost 0 bases, J lost 5 bases, and 3 bases stayed unmatched. CDR1 is MNHEY and CDR2 is SVGAGI in the germline V gene. The CDR3 runs 16 residues. The CDR3 bases are TGTGCCAGCAGTTACTCGGGGGGACTAGCGGGAGATACGCAGTATTTT. This gives the protein CASSYSGGLAGDTQYF.

The rearrangement joins TRBV14 to TRBJ1-2; D is undetermined. Germline values: CDR1 SGHDN, CDR2 FVKESK. The V gene lost 0 bases and the J gene lost 4 bases, with 18 bases spanning the gap. The CDR3 runs 17 residues. The CDR3 bases are TGTGCCAGCAGCCAAGATACGGGGAAGTTGAGCTTCTATGGCTACACCTTC. It yields the protein CASSQDTGKLSFYGYTF.

The chain joins TRBV5-4 to TRBJ1-2, with D unclear. V was shortened by 0 bases and J by 2 bases, with 5 bases between the two germline ends. Germline V gene sequence: CDR1 SGHNT, CDR2 YYREEE (reference sequence). This CDR3 comprises 13 residues. CDR3 in DNA: TGTGCCAGCAGCTTGGGGCCGAACTATGGCTACACCTTC. It encodes CASSLGPNYGYTF.

This sequence joins TRBV7-6 and TRBJ1-1; 8 nucleotides match TRBD1. Germline V gene sequence: CDR1 SGHVS, CDR2 FNYEAQ. Unmatched junction bases numbered 8, after V lost 1 base and J lost 1 base. This CDR3 comprises 17 residues. The CDR3 loop is CASSLGDRGPQNTEAFF. CDR3 nucleotide sequence: TGTGCCAGCAGCTTAGGTGACAGGGGACCCCAGAACACTGAAGCTTTCTTT.

In its sample, this clone was seen once. One junction end disagrees with the germline gene, perhaps due to a read error. The chain employs TRBV11-1 and TRBJ2-5; TRBD1 matches 9 bases. This CDR3 spans 14 amino acids. Germline lookup yields CDR1 SGHAT and CDR2 FQDESV (reference sequence). The CDR3 reads CASSFPGQGVPKDF. The CDR3 DNA sequence: TGTGCCAGCAGCTTCCCGGGACAGGGCGTTCCAAAGGACTTC.

This chain uses TRBV5-1 with TRBJ1-2, with a possible D match to TRBD1 (5 bases). Germline V lookup: CDR1 SGHRS, CDR2 YFSETQ. The germline V and J ends were trimmed by 4 bases and 3 bases, with 19 bases remaining between them. The CDR3 has 16 amino acids. In nucleotides, the CDR3 is TGCGCCAGCAGCCCGACGTACAGAGGGGATTACTATGGCTACACCTTC. Its translation is CASSPTYRGDYYGYTF.

The chain employs TRBV7-8 and TRBJ2-7, with D unresolved. Per germline, CDR1 SGHVS and CDR2 FQNEAQ. Trimming removed 0 bases at V and 6 bases at J, with 18 bases between. The length of the CDR3 is 16 residues. CDR3 sequence (DNA): TGTGCCAGCAGCTTAGCGGGGTCTGCCATGGGTGGCGAGCAGTACTTC. Translating it yields CASSLAGSAMGGEQYF.

The genes are TRBV23-1 and TRBJ1-4; D is perhaps TRBD1 (5 bases). TRBV23-1 is given ORF status, its function remaining uncertain. Trimming stripped 3 bases from V and 3 bases from J, with 11 bases between. The CDR3 has 15 amino acids. The CDR3 here is CASSHGGFANEKLFF. CDR3 DNA: TGCGCCAGCAGTCACGGGGGGTTTGCTAATGAAAAACTGTTTTTT.

The J gene is TRBJ1-3, the V gene TRBV25-1, with a tentative D call TRBD1 (6 bases). This CDR3 comprises 15 residues. Deletions cut 1 base from V and 4 bases from J, with 11 bases between. CDR1 is MGHDK, CDR2 SYGVNS, per germline. CDR3 in DNA: TGTGCCAGCAGTGAATGGTCCAGGGGCGGAAACACCATATATTTT. This gives the protein CASSEWSRGGNTIYF.

This clone was seen more than once but under ten times. The rearrangement joins TRBV2 to TRBJ1-1, with unresolved D. Trimming took 9 bases from V and 3 from J, leaving 8 bases between them. CDR3 size: 11 residues. Germline V gene lookup returns CDR1 SNHLY and CDR2 FYNNEI. The CDR3 loop is CASLLDTEAFF. CDR3 DNA: TGTGCCAGTCTCTTGGACACTGAAGCTTTCTTT.

The chain is built from TRBV7-9 and TRBJ1-5; D possibly corresponds to TRBD1 (6 bases). This CDR3 comprises 14 residues. V shed 5 bases and J shed 3 bases, with 11 bases lying between them. Germline CDR1 SEHNR, CDR2 FQNEAQ (reference sequence). The CDR3 spells CASSHGGDNQPQHF. Here the CDR3 DNA reads TGTGCCAGCAGCCACGGGGGCGACAATCAGCCCCAGCATTTT.

The CDR3 protein is CASSSRGLATNEKLFF. Written as DNA, the CDR3 is TGTGCCAGCAGCAGCAGGGGCTTGGCAACTAATGAAAAACTGTTTTTT. The gene calls are TRBV4-2 and TRBJ1-4; perhaps TRBD1 as D (6 bases). Germline V CDR1 and CDR2: LGHNA, YNFKEQ. Trimming removed 5 bases from V and 0 bases from J, with 13 bases in between. The CDR3 is 16 amino acids.

The rearrangement joins TRBV5-6 to TRBJ1-1; maybe TRBD1 (5 bases). Germline lookup yields CDR1 SGHDT and CDR2 YYEEEE. The CDR3 is 11 residues long. The V gene lost 6 bases and the J gene lost 6 bases, with 9 bases spanning the gap. CDR3 nucleotide sequence: TGTGCCAGCACTTCGGGACCTGAAGCTTTCTTT. This translates into CASTSGPEAFF.

The chain is built from TRBV19 and TRBJ2-6; D is unresolved. CDR1 LNHDA and CDR2 SQIVND come from the germline V gene (reference sequence). This CDR3 has 15 amino acids. Trimming took 2 bases from V and 0 from J, leaving 5 bases between them. CDR3 DNA: TGTGCCAGTAGTATATGGTACTCTGGGGCCAACGTCCTGACTTTC. Translated, it gives CASSIWYSGANVLTF.